This T cell receptor beta chain was captured in a study of shared T cell receptors in the human thymus (dated by TCRdb to about 2021). Broadly, across the study: The study investigated the way shared, self-reactive T-cell receptor alpha chains are produced in the human thymus.

The CDR3 measures 15 amino acids from cysteine to phenylalanine. Kept here is only the CDR3 DNA, which spans 45 bases and is read in frame from base 1. V sheds 6 bases and J sheds 7 bases, leaving 16 bases between their ends. For CDR1 and CDR2, the germline V gene (reference sequence) lists MNHEY and SMNVEV. The library was produced with the immunoSEQ multiplex PCR assay. TCRdb re-hosts the immuneACCESS table, in-frame sequences only. Its copies lack some clones; in the studies checked, an unresolved V gene accounts for under half of them, and the cause for the rest is not known. Within this sample are around 730,000 clones, with 70% to 90% of them counted one time only. The ten largest clonotypes hold 0.008% to 0.011% of the sample. This clone was observed once. The clone's antigen remains unknown. Base qualities are not provided; no much larger clone lies one nucleotide away. The same data also went into a second study, on human thymus T cells. That second report states: In Finland, the donors were immunologically healthy infants who were having open corrective cardiac surgery for congenital heart defects. The thymus tissue came from surgical resects taken out during corrective cardiac surgery. Usage of V and J gene segments appeared to be biased in both the thymic and the peripheral blood repertoires. The related research found that thymic TCR repertoires overlapped highly between unrelated individuals. TCR alpha and beta repertoires from roughly eight infant thymus samples and a few related peripheral blood samples were characterized in the study. The cohort included six male and two female infants, with donor ages spanning 7 to 244 days. Thymocytes were mechanically released from the tissue and were stored as pellets of 10-30 million cells at -70 degrees C. A QIAsymphony instrument was used to extract genomic DNA from the frozen cell pellets. The immunoSEQ multiplex PCR assay was used to amplify the TCRB and TCRAD loci from a standardized quantity of quality-controlled genomic DNA. The V(D)J region was spanned by amplicons of a length sufficient to cover the CDR3 and to identify V and J genes. The amplicons were sequenced on an Illumina platform via the commercial immunoSEQ service. Primer bias and sequencing errors were corrected using previously described methods, and TCRAD and TCRB definitions followed the IMGT database. Repertoires were analysed with immunoSEQ Analyzer 3.0 and VDJTools, covering basic statistics, V/J segment usage, diversity estimates, rarefaction and pairwise overlap. Chao1, ChaoE, Efron-Thisted, Shannon and inverse Simpson indices were used to estimate diversity, which was also estimated on datasets down-sampled to the smallest sample. Repertoire overlap was determined by strict matching of CDR3 nucleotide sequence, V gene and J gene, and Jaccard-based multidimensional scaling clustering was applied. Thymus samples yielded on average roughly 800,000 unique TCRB clonotypes, compared with 80,000 to 85,000 from blood samples.

The sample consisted of thymocytes. The clonotype originates from a girl under three years old with a congenital heart defect. Donor details come from another sample of the same person, matched by shared clones. Recombination connected TRBV27 to TRBJ1-6; a tentative D match to TRBD1 spans 5 bases. The nucleotide sequence reads as follows: TGTGCCAGCAGCCGGTGGGGGGGAGCAAATTCACCCCTCCACTTT. Its protein is CASSRWGGANSPLHF.